This T cell receptor beta chain was profiled in a study of T-cell reconstitution after alpha-beta-depleted transplantation in children. Library preparation (for TCRbeta) was performed with unique molecular identifiers. Via MiXCR, TCRdb re-called the PCR reads, giving one row per CDR3 protein. The table includes a few hundred thousand distinct CDR3 sequences, 13% detected once. Germline CDR1 SGHRS, CDR2 YFSETQ. The junction had 18 bases not matched to a gene; V was cut back by 7 bases and J by 0 bases. The CDR3 has 20 amino acids. This chain links TRBV5-1 with TRBJ2-1; the match to TRBD2 covers 11 bases. The material sequenced was PBMCs, mostly from graft donor cells, taken 360 days after TCRalphabeta/CD19-depleted stem cell transplant. This sequence was found in a male patient aged 10 to 17 who had a stem cell transplant for acute myeloid leukemia, so the T cells may come from the graft donor. The DNA for the CDR3 is TGCGCCAGCGGAACCCCTTCTAGCGGGAGGCCCCCCAGCTCCTACAATGAGCAGTTCTTC. It translates to CASGTPSSGRPPSSYNEQFF.